This T cell receptor beta chain was captured in a study of control samples from healthy donors and cancer patients. There are 15 residues in the CDR3. Trimming at V came to 3 bases and at J to 1 base, leaving 5 bases not matched to a gene. Germline V gene sequence: CDR1 SQVTM, CDR2 ANQGSEA. Only one count was recorded for this clone. The data were produced by immunoSEQ multiplex PCR, yet TCRdb's version contains in-frame clones alone and is incomplete. The profile shows 120,000 or so clones, about 91% of them singletons. This TCR was recovered from a man between 18 and 29 years old in good health. Input material: blood. The chain combines TRBV29-1 with TRBJ2-3; TRBD2 agrees at 9 bases. DNA for the CDR3: TGCAGCGTTGAGACGCGGGGGGGTCGCACAGATACGCAGTATTTT. It codes for CSVETRGGRTDTQYF.